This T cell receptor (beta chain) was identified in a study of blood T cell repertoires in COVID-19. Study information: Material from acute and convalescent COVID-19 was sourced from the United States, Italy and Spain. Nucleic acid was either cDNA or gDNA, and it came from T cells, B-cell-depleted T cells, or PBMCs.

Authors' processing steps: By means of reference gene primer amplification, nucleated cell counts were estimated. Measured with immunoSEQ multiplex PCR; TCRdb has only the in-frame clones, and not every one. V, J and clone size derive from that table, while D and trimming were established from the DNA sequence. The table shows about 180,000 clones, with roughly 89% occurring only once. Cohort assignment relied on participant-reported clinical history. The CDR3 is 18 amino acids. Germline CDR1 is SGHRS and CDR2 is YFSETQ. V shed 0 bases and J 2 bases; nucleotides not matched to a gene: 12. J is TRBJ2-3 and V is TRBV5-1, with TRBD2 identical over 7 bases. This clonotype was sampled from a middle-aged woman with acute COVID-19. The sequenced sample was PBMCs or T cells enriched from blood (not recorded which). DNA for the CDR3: TGCGCCAGCAGCTTGGCCTTGGACCCTAGCGGAGTCACAGATACGCAGTATTTT. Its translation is CASSLALDPSGVTDTQYF.